The clone carrying this T cell receptor (beta chain) was detected many times. What it recognizes is unknown. Through Arm-PCR of CDR3 regions and iRepertoire HTBI primers, TCR beta libraries were built. In the study's own analysis: Identification of gene segments yielded 60 or so TRBV and 14 TRBJ across samples. TCRdb re-called the multiplex PCR reads through MiXCR, storing one row per CDR3 protein. TCRdb's processing, not the authors' own work, is the source of the V and J calls. The top ten hold 10% to 15% of the sample, which has about 460,000 distinct CDR3 sequences, about 22% seen once. The sample comes from a study of regulatory T cells in long-lasting Graves disease. Study outcomes and limitations: Among the persistent patients, approximately 2,900 public clonotypes were shared, more than the roughly 970 shared among new patients. TCR diversity was lower in persistent than newly diagnosed Graves' disease.

As to time point: persistent/refractory GD, antithyroid drugs over 5 years with positive TRAb. Researchers made the TCR library from RNA that was extracted from PBMCs. This CDR3 is built from 16 residues. Unmatched junction bases numbered 9, after V lost 1 base and J lost 5 bases. Looked up from germline, CDR1 is ENHRY and CDR2 is SYGVKD. The chain links TRBV10-3 to TRBJ1-2, with TRBD1 matching 8 bases. This TCR was sampled from a female donor with Graves disease. The sequences come from peripheral blood mononuclear cells (PBMCs), collected when the disease was refractory, from a patient treated with antithyroid drugs. CDR3 sequence reads: CAISEFSGTGPYGYTF. For the CDR3, the DNA is TGTGCCATCAGTGAGTTCTCCGGGACAGGACCATATGGCTACACCTTC.